The clone carrying this T cell receptor (beta chain) was recorded only once. This specimen comes from a study of preoperative IRX-2 immunotherapy in early breast cancer. The repertoire was sequenced with immunoSEQ multiplex PCR; TCRdb's copy has only in-frame clones and lacks some. The sample contains approximately 96,000 clones, 86% of which appear only once. The treatment: preoperative locoregional IRX-2 cytokine immunotherapy. Preoperative locoregional IRX-2 cytokine immunotherapy was tested in the phase Ib source study. The receptor's source is a human donor with breast cancer. Material: tumor tissue, obtained after IRX-2 immunotherapy.

In DNA form, the CDR3 reads TGTGCCAGCTCACCGCCCGGGACAGGGGATGAAAAACTGTTTTTT. Amino acids: CASSPPGTGDEKLFF. The chain recombines TRBV18 with TRBJ1-4; TRBD1 matches 10 bases. The germline V gene has CDR1 KGHSH and CDR2 LQKENI. Trimming at V came to 3 bases and at J to 6 bases, leaving 4 bases not matched to a gene. The CDR3 is 15 amino acids.